The 16 T cell receptor beta chains reported below all come from one sample, sequenced in a study of shared clonotypes between healthy human individuals. The data were produced by immunoSEQ multiplex PCR, yet TCRdb's version contains in-frame clones alone and is incomplete. The profile covers roughly 2.2 million clones, with about 90% appearing a single time and more than 0.35% taken by the ten largest. The sample taken for sequencing was naive CD4+ T cells from PBMCs. The subset: CD45RA+ positively selected. These receptors all stem from a man younger than 30 in good health. Some clones in this sample may be carry-over from other donors' samples.

CDR3: CAGGGPVEAFF. CDR3 nucleotide sequence: TGTGCCGGGGGTGGGCCGGTTGAAGCTTTCTTT. This chain links TRBV28 with TRBJ1-1, with TRBD1 as a possible D gene (5 bases). Germline V gene lookup returns CDR1 MDHEN and CDR2 SYDVKM. This CDR3 spans 11 amino acids. V was pared by 11 bases and J by 7 bases, with 14 bases between. The whole variable domain, remainder taken from reference TRBV28 and TRBJ1-1, is DVKVTQSSRYLVKRTGEKVFLECVQDMDHENMFWYRQDPGLGLRLIYFSYDVKMKEKGDIPEGYSVSREKKERFSLILESASTNQTSMYLCAGGGPVEAFFGQGTRLTVV.

The chain links TRBV2 to TRBJ2-2; no definite D call. The V and J ends lost 6 bases and 7 bases respectively, with 9 bases between them. This CDR3 spans 12 amino acids. Looked up from germline, CDR1 is SNHLY and CDR2 is FYNNEI. CDR3 protein: CASRGWSGELFF. The CDR3 DNA reads as TGTGCCAGCAGGGGATGGAGCGGGGAGCTGTTTTTT. The entire variable domain, with the rest obtained from reference TRBV2 and TRBJ2-2, is as follows: EPEVTQTPSHQVTQMGQEVILRCVPISNHLYFYWYRQILGQKVEFLVSFYNNEISEKSEIFDDQFSVERPDGSNFTLKIRSTKLEDSAMYFCASRGWSGELFFGEGSRLTVL.

The genes are TRBV28 and TRBJ2-3; D is unclear. Trimming removed 2 bases from V and 2 bases from J, with 8 bases in between. The CDR3 runs to 14 residues. Germline CDR1 is MDHEN and CDR2 is SYDVKM. The CDR3 region has the DNA TGTGCCAGCAGTTTAGGTGGGGACACAGATACGCAGTATTTT. Its protein is CASSLGGDTDTQYF.

The chain couples TRBV5-3 to TRBJ2-6, with 10 positions matching TRBD2. TRBV5-3 is known as an ORF, though its function is uncertain. The CDR3 sequence is 18 residues long. Trimming removed 3 bases from V and 0 bases from J; junction bases left unmatched: 6. The CDR3 sequence is CARSSDGLADSGANVLTF. The CDR3 bases are TGTGCCAGAAGCTCGGATGGACTAGCGGACTCTGGGGCCAACGTCCTGACTTTC.

This chain uses TRBV7-3 with TRBJ2-6; D is undetermined. This CDR3 is 15 amino acids long. Trimming cost V 5 bases and J 4 bases, with 12 bases left between them. The germline gives CDR1 SGHTA, CDR2 FQGTGA. This CDR3 reads CASSPPSVGANVLTF. In nucleotides, the CDR3 is TGTGCCAGCAGCCCTCCCTCGGTCGGGGCCAACGTCCTGACTTTC.

This clone was observed a few times. The chain combines TRBV5-4 with TRBJ1-1; no reliable D call. Trimming removed 2 bases from V and 1 base from J, with 12 bases in between. Germline loops: CDR1 SGHNT, CDR2 YYREEE (reference sequence). This CDR3 has 15 residues. This CDR3 is CASSFIRVENTEAFF. The CDR3 DNA reads TGTGCCAGCAGCTTTATACGAGTCGAGAACACTGAAGCTTTCTTT.

The rearrangement links TRBV28 to TRBJ1-4; tentative D call: TRBD1 (6 bases). The CDR3 is 15 amino acids. The germline CDR1 and CDR2 sequences are MDHEN and SYDVKM. Trimming took 4 bases from V and 1 from J, leaving 10 bases between them. CDR3: CASSSPDRTNEKLFF. CDR3 in DNA: TGTGCCAGCAGTTCCCCGGACAGAACTAATGAAAAACTGTTTTTT. The full variable domain, completed using reference TRBV28 and TRBJ1-4, is DVKVTQSSRYLVKRTGEKVFLECVQDMDHENMFWYRQDPGLGLRLIYFSYDVKMKEKGDIPEGYSVSREKKERFSLILESASTNQTSMYLCASSSPDRTNEKLFFGSGTQLSVL.

V usage is TRBV7-8 and J usage is TRBJ1-1; the match to TRBD1 covers 9 bases. This CDR3 region has 19 residues. The V and J ends lost 5 bases and 7 bases, in that order; junction bases with no gene match: 23. Germline CDR1 SGHVS, CDR2 FQNEAQ. CDR3 bases: TGTGCCAGCAGCCTTTTACCCGCCCTAAGACAGGGGGTTATTATTGAAGCTTTCTTT. It codes for CASSLLPALRQGVIIEAFF.

In its sample, this clone was seen once. The chain links TRBV7-6 to TRBJ2-1; D gene ambiguous. The V end was cut by 0 bases, the J end by 2 bases, with 5 bases between. Germline-derived CDR1 and CDR2 are SGHVS and FNYEAQ. This CDR3 comprises 14 residues. CDR3 DNA: TGTGCCAGCAGCTTAGCCGCCCCCTACAATGAGCAGTTCTTC. The encoded protein is CASSLAAPYNEQFF. Complete variable domain (other parts from reference TRBV7-6 and TRBJ2-1): GAGVSQSPRYKVTKRGQDVALRCDPISGHVSLYWYRQALGQGPEFLTYFNYEAQQDKSGLPNDRFSAERPEGSISTLTIQRTEQRDSAMYRCASSLAAPYNEQFFGPGTRLTVL.

Comments on this clone: Other DNA sequences in this sample translate to the same CDR3. V gene TRBV6-6 combines with J gene TRBJ1-2; D is undetermined. V was shortened by 6 bases and J by 2 bases, with 4 bases between the two germline ends. The CDR3 extends over 11 amino acids. The germline V gene has CDR1 MNHNY and CDR2 SVGAGI (reference sequence). CDR3 sequence: CASRQNYGYTF. CDR3 DNA: TGTGCCAGCAGGCAGAACTATGGCTACACCTTC.

This chain joins TRBV28 and TRBJ1-5, with 10 bases matching TRBD1. Germline V lookup: CDR1 MDHEN, CDR2 SYDVKM. The CDR3 covers 15 residues. Unmatched junction bases numbered 4, after V lost 6 bases and J lost 2 bases. DNA for the CDR3: TGTGCCAGCAGCCGGGGACAGGGGCGCAATCAGCCCCAGCATTTT. It specifies CASSRGQGRNQPQHF.

The count of this clone is one. This sequence joins TRBV2 and TRBJ2-5, with D perhaps matching TRBD2 (6 bases). The germline V and J ends were trimmed by 4 bases and 0 bases, with 12 bases remaining between them. The CDR3 is 15 residues long. Germline-derived CDR1 and CDR2 are SNHLY and FYNNEI. CDR3 region: CASSASELYQETQYF. The CDR3 DNA reads TGTGCCAGCAGTGCTAGCGAGCTGTACCAAGAGACCCAGTACTTC.

V and J are TRBV28 and TRBJ2-7; no clear D. V was cut by 6 bases and J by 7 bases, with 16 bases left in between. The V gene's germline CDR1 is MDHEN and CDR2 SYDVKM. The CDR3 consists of 13 residues. The CDR3 here is CASRTSSAGEQYF. In DNA, the CDR3 is TGTGCCAGCAGGACCAGCAGTGCCGGAGAGCAGTACTTC.

The rearrangement uses TRBV28 and TRBJ2-1, with 9 positions matching TRBD1. The CDR3 has 19 residues. Trimming removed 3 bases from V and 4 bases from J; junction bases left unmatched: 16. Germline CDR1 is MDHEN and CDR2 is SYDVKM. This CDR3 reads CASSFRDRDGTPWYNEQFF. The DNA for the CDR3 is TGTGCCAGCAGTTTCCGGGACAGGGACGGGACTCCGTGGTACAATGAGCAGTTCTTC.

V usage is TRBV6-1 and J usage is TRBJ1-1, with D perhaps matching TRBD1 (6 bases). The CDR3 is made up of 13 amino acids. Germline V gene sequence: CDR1 MNHNS, CDR2 SASEGT. The V end was cut by 3 bases, the J end by 9 bases, with 14 bases between. Here the CDR3 DNA reads TGTGCCAGCAGTGATGAAGGGGGTACCCAAGCTTTCTTT. Its translation is CASSDEGGTQAFF.

The rearrangement joins TRBV2 to TRBJ2-5; 9 bases agree with TRBD1. The germline V gene encodes CDR1 SNHLY and CDR2 FYNNEI. Germline trimming cut 2 bases from V and 7 bases from J; bases unmatched to any gene: 5. The CDR3 is 14 amino acids. CDR3 sequence: CASSERQGVRTQYF. CDR3 in DNA: TGTGCCAGCAGTGAAAGACAGGGGGTACGGACCCAGTACTTC. The full variable domain, its missing parts supplied by reference TRBV2 and TRBJ2-5, is EPEVTQTPSHQVTQMGQEVILRCVPISNHLYFYWYRQILGQKVEFLVSFYNNEISEKSEIFDDQFSVERPDGSNFTLKIRSTKLEDSAMYFCASSERQGVRTQYFGPGTRLLVL.